This TCR beta chain comes out of a study of shared clonotypes between healthy human individuals. Findings of the study overall: It was anticipated that sequencing depth would influence how many clonotypes donors shared. Across subsets, estimated richness was generally greater for naive than for memory populations.

As concerns this clone: Its antigen is undetermined.

Authors' methods: In the immunoSEQ data, sequences were junction-only and lacked quality scores, so filtering differed. Using immunoSEQ multiplex PCR, the repertoire was profiled, and TCRdb retains in-frame clones only, with some absent. Clone size and V and J calls were adopted from that table, with D and trimming inferred from the DNA. Among 2 million to 2.5 million clones listed, around 90% were seen once. The sequencing sample was made of naive CD4+ T cells from PBMCs. Subset of the sample: CD45RA+ positively selected. The sequence was collected from a man aged 18 to 29 in good health. Some clones in this sample may be carry-over from other donors' samples.

The chain's CDR3 is CAWSRPDRVLGEQFF. Here the CDR3 DNA reads TGTGCCTGGAGTAGGCCGGACAGGGTTCTCGGTGAGCAGTTCTTC. The chain uses TRBV30 and TRBJ2-1, with TRBD1 matching over 8 bases. Germline V CDR1 and CDR2: GTSNPN, SVGIG (reference sequence). V was pared by 2 bases and J by 9 bases, with 12 bases of the junction left unmatched. This CDR3 contains 15 residues. The variable domain in full, completed from reference TRBV30 and TRBJ2-1, reads SQTIHQWPATLVQPVGSPLSLECTVEGTSNPNLYWYRQAAGRGLQLLFYSVGIGQISSEVPQNLSASRPQDRQFILSSKKLLLSDSGFYLCAWSRPDRVLGEQFFGPGTRLTVL.